This TCR beta chain is drawn from a study of blood T cell repertoires in COVID-19. Study background: The cDNA or gDNA used as material had been derived from T cells, B-cell-depleted T cells, or PBMCs.

Using immunoSEQ multiplex PCR, the repertoire was profiled, and TCRdb retains in-frame clones only, with some absent. The table records more than 300,000 clones, more than 80% of them present only once. The CDR3 is 16 amino acids. The J segment lost 4 bases and the V segment lost 3 bases, leaving 10 bases of the junction unmatched. Germline CDR1 reads SGHRS; CDR2 reads YFSETQ. The TCR was taken from a man younger than 35 who had recovered from COVID-19. The sequencing input was peripheral blood. The rearrangement uses TRBV5-1 and TRBJ2-1; TRBD2 agrees at 7 bases. The CDR3 spells CASSSGLGGGYNEQFF. The CDR3 bases are TGCGCCAGCAGCTCCGGTTTAGGCGGGGGTTACAATGAGCAGTTCTTC.